This T cell receptor beta chain was documented in a study of early T cells in non-severe SARS-CoV-2 infection. Study background: Sequencing used unsorted whole-blood bulk RNA, so chains lack pairing.

Whole-study results and caveats: Database matching using VDJdb favored anti-spike CD8 responses, with private and CD4 specificities left missing.

Each cDNA molecule carried a unique molecular identifier. Each CDR3 protein is one row after TCRdb ran MiXCR on the 5' RACE reads. The profile shows around 50,000 distinct CDR3 sequences, more than 6.5% of them singletons. The sample holds many counts of this clonotype. Its antigen is unidentified. The germline V gene has CDR1 SEHNR and CDR2 FQNEAQ (reference sequence). This CDR3 comprises 14 residues. The V and J ends lost 4 bases and 1 base respectively, with 10 bases between them. The receptor comes from an adult who was a healthcare worker with PCR-confirmed SARS-CoV-2 infection or an uninfected control (not recorded which). The sequenced material came from whole blood. The chain has TRBV7-9 and TRBJ1-1; no definite D call. CDR3 residues: CASSSIHENTEAFF. In DNA form, the CDR3 reads TGTGCCAGCAGCTCGATACATGAGAACACTGAAGCTTTCTTT.